This T cell receptor beta chain was retrieved from a study of T-cell memory formation after mild COVID-19. Study in general: The TCR clusters were mostly specific to one donor. Study-level findings and limits: Later expanders leaned CD4+, whereas day 15 to 85 contracting clones were balanced CD4/CD8. Pre-infection memory harbored some responding clones, suggesting cross-reactive memory joined.

CDR1 and CDR2 from the germline V gene are SGHDN and FVKESK. The CDR3 length is 19 residues. V was clipped by 2 bases and J by 3 bases, with 22 bases between them. TCR alpha and TCR beta cDNA libraries carrying sample barcodes and UMIs came from 5'RACE with constant-segment primers. TCRdb re-called the 5' RACE reads with MiXCR, one entry per CDR3 protein. The sample records about 110,000 distinct CDR3 sequences, approximately 15% being singletons. This clonotype occurred a few times. The antigen is not known. The rearrangement uses TRBV14 and TRBJ1-4, with a tentative D call TRBD1 (6 bases). The clonotype comes from an adult woman who had mild COVID-19 (a few samples of this study predate the infection). Cell type and time point are not known. The sample consisted of PBMCs or a T cell subset sorted from them (not recorded which). The CDR3 DNA reads TGTGCCAGCAGCCAATTCACAGGGTTTAATATCGTGGCTAATGAAAAACTGTTTTTT. The encoded protein is CASSQFTGFNIVANEKLFF.